These T cell receptor beta chains were read from a single sample in a study of cytotoxic CD8 clonotypes in ibrutinib-treated CLL. TCRdb's table, derived via immunoSEQ multiplex PCR, lists solely in-frame clones and lacks some. Found here are roughly 300,000 clones, less than 85% of them singletons; the top ten hold roughly 5%. Material: PBMCs, obtained at disease progression, from a patient treated with ibrutinib. Receptor source: a human donor with chronic lymphocytic leukemia. The CDR3 runs from the conserved cysteine through the conserved F or W. A D gene is named only where the DNA matches it firmly. Clone size is stated in some rows and not others, as once, few, many or a class when expanded.

NA,NA,TRBV15,TRBJ2-1,CATSGRYLDEQFF,TGTGCCACCAGCGGACGGTACCTGGATGAGCAGTTCTTC
TRBD2,NA,TRBV29-1,TRBJ2-5,CSVGTGGLGETQYF,TGCAGCGTTGGCACGGGGGGGCTAGGGGAGACCCAGTACTTC
NA,NA,TRBV28,TRBJ1-2,CASSRRTIYYGYTF,TGTGCCAGCAGTCGACGGACTATTTATTATGGCTACACCTTC
TRBD2,few,TRBV5-1,TRBJ2-7,CASSRGLAGLSYEQYF,TGCGCCAGCAGCCGAGGACTAGCGGGCCTCTCCTACGAGCAGTACTTC
NA,NA,TRBV19,TRBJ1-5,CASKDLQGRQPQHF,TGTGCCAGTAAGGACCTCCAGGGCCGCCAGCCCCAGCATTTT
TRBD1,NA,TRBV7-3,TRBJ2-7,CASSRDRESEQYF,TGTGCCAGCAGCCGGGACAGGGAGTCGGAGCAGTACTTC
TRBD2,NA,TRBV15,TRBJ2-3,CATSRGASGNSDTQYF,TGTGCCACCAGCAGAGGAGCTAGCGGGAATTCAGATACGCAGTATTTT
NA,NA,TRBV21-1,TRBJ1-4,CASSTLDSGTDLFQSLKKPEKLFF,TGTGCCAGCAGCACCCTGGACTCCGGGACAGACCTATTTCAGTCCCTAAAAAAGCCTGAAAAACTGTTTTTT
NA,NA,TRBV5-1,TRBJ2-3,CASSLVGEGGTDTQYF,TGCGCCAGCAGCTTGGTCGGAGAGGGGGGCACAGATACGCAGTATTTT
NA,NA,TRBV15,TRBJ2-7,CATSNLLRPYEQYF,TGTGCCACCAGTAACCTCCTGCGGCCCTACGAGCAGTACTTC
NA,NA,TRBV29-1,TRBJ2-3,CSVGTHFTDTQYF,TGCAGCGTGGGGACACATTTCACAGATACGCAGTATTTT
NA,NA,TRBV29-1,TRBJ2-5,CSVVGTKETQYF,TGCAGCGTTGTAGGAACGAAAGAGACCCAGTACTTC
NA,NA,TRBV9,TRBJ1-2,CASSTRGAHYGYTF,TGTGCCAGCAGCACTAGGGGGGCTCACTATGGCTACACCTTC
NA,NA,TRBV10-3,TRBJ2-7,CAISESDTSYEQYF,TGTGCCATCAGTGAGTCCGACACAAGCTACGAGCAGTACTTC
TRBD1,NA,TRBV5-1,TRBJ2-7,CASIGTGYEQYF,TGCGCCAGCATCGGGACAGGCTACGAGCAGTACTTC
NA,NA,TRBV19,TRBJ2-1,CASRDYNESSYNEQFF,TGTGCCAGTAGGGACTACAACGAAAGCTCCTACAATGAGCAGTTCTTC
NA,NA,TRBV10-3,TRBJ1-2,CAISKQQANYGYTF,TGTGCCATCAGTAAACAGCAAGCTAACTATGGCTACACCTTC
NA,NA,TRBV11-2,TRBJ1-1,CASSNTRTEAFF,TGTGCCAGCAGCAACACACGGACTGAAGCTTTCTTT
NA,NA,TRBV7-9,TRBJ2-7,CASSTGLTSSYEQYF,TGTGCCAGCAGCACTGGACTAACCAGCTCCTACGAGCAGTACTTC
TRBD2,few,TRBV27,TRBJ2-7,CASSTRLAGGYEQYF,TGTGCCAGCAGTACCCGACTAGCGGGCGGGTACGAGCAGTACTTC
TRBD1,NA,TRBV19,TRBJ1-2,CASSIGDRARYGYTF,TGTGCCAGTAGTATAGGGGACAGGGCGCGCTATGGCTACACCTTC
NA,NA,TRBV6-5,TRBJ2-1,CASSPGTGYNEQFF,TGTGCCAGCAGTCCCGGGACTGGTTACAATGAGCAGTTCTTC
TRBD1,NA,TRBV7-9,TRBJ2-7,CASSPGTGNYEQYF,TGTGCCAGCAGCCCAGGGACAGGGAACTACGAGCAGTACTTC
TRBD2,NA,TRBV7-2,TRBJ2-3,CASSLVSGRAPPDTQYF,TGTGCCAGCAGCTTAGTAAGCGGGAGGGCCCCCCCAGATACGCAGTATTTT
NA,once,TRBV7-8,TRBJ1-5,CASSSRGTFNQPQHF,TGTGCCAGCAGCTCGAGGGGGACCTTCAATCAGCCCCAGCATTTT
NA,NA,TRBV6-1,TRBJ1-2,CASSESAGAGYTF,TGTGCCAGCAGTGAAAGTGCAGGGGCCGGCTACACCTTC
NA,few,TRBV7-3,TRBJ2-7,CASSLYPGEQYF,TGTGCCAGCAGCCTGTACCCTGGAGAGCAGTACTTC
NA,NA,TRBV4-1,TRBJ1-3,CASSQVGRVNTIYF,TGCGCCAGCAGCCAAGTTGGCAGGGTGAACACCATATATTTT
NA,few,TRBV15,TRBJ1-1,CATSREIRTKAFF,TGTGCCACCAGCAGAGAAATCAGGACCAAAGCTTTCTTT
NA,NA,TRBV11-2,TRBJ2-2,CASSPGLGTGELFF,TGTGCCAGCAGCCCGGGGCTGGGGACCGGGGAGCTGTTTTTT
NA,NA,TRBV4-1,TRBJ2-6,CASSKHRIPNNSGANVLTF,TGCGCCAGCAGCAAGCACAGGATTCCCAATAACTCTGGGGCCAACGTCCTGACTTTC
NA,NA,TRBV11-2,TRBJ2-5,CASREWVGETQYF,TGTGCCAGCAGGGAGTGGGTCGGGGAGACCCAGTACTTC
NA,NA,TRBV2,TRBJ2-7,CASVRDQSYEQYF,TGTGCCAGTGTCAGGGACCAGTCCTACGAGCAGTACTTC
NA,NA,TRBV7-2,TRBJ1-2,CASSFDSQNINYGYTF,TGTGCCAGCAGCTTCGACAGCCAGAACATTAACTATGGCTACACCTTC
NA,NA,TRBV6-5,TRBJ1-1,CASSTGRGNTEAFF,TGTGCCAGCAGCACAGGGAGGGGGAACACTGAAGCTTTCTTT
TRBD1,NA,TRBV27,TRBJ2-1,CASSLTQGDRSNEQFF,TGTGCCAGCAGTTTAACTCAGGGGGATAGATCAAATGAGCAGTTCTTC
NA,NA,TRBV7-2,TRBJ1-6,CASSSQTGLFSPSPLHF,TGTGCCAGCAGTTCTCAAACGGGGCTCTTTTCACCTTCACCCCTCCACTTT
NA,NA,TRBV4-1,TRBJ2-1,CASSPAGLTIYNEQFF,TGCGCCAGCAGCCCGGCTGGACTGACGATCTACAATGAGCAGTTCTTC
NA,NA,TRBV6-1,TRBJ1-2,CASIEGDHNYGYTF,TGTGCCAGCATCGAAGGCGATCATAACTATGGCTACACCTTC
NA,few,TRBV11-2,TRBJ1-3,CASSLRFSGNTIYF,TGTGCCAGCAGCCTGCGGTTCTCTGGAAACACCATATATTTT